This note documents a single TCR beta chain sequence. CDR3 size: 16 residues. The ends lost 11 bases at V and 0 bases at J; junction bases unmatched: 9. Germline V gives CDR1 KGHDR, CDR2 SFDVKD. The method was immunoSEQ multiplex PCR; TCRdb's version includes in-frame clones alone and lacks a portion of them. Among 210,000 or so clones, roughly four fifths were seen once, and the ten largest hold 4.5% to 6%. The data derive from a study of blood T cell repertoires in COVID-19. The V gene is TRBV24-1, the J gene TRBJ1-4, with 9 bases matching TRBD1. Sequenced material: peripheral blood. This receptor was identified in a woman in her 70s with active or convalescent COVID-19. CDR3 region: CARPGQGDPTNEKLFF. The CDR3 DNA is TGTGCCAGGCCGGGACAGGGAGACCCAACTAATGAAAAACTGTTTTTT.